This entry lists 22 T cell receptor beta chains sequenced from one sample in a study of T cells in localized non-small cell lung cancer. Some clones are missing from TCRdb's copy, which holds only in-frame ones; the method was immunoSEQ multiplex PCR. In the table there are about 29,000 clones, 89% of which are singletons. Specimen: peripheral blood, collected before any cancer treatment. The receptors originated from a woman aged 35 to 75 with stage I lung adenocarcinoma.

The chain uses TRBV5-1 and TRBJ2-3; 7 bases line up with TRBD2. CDR1 and CDR2 from the germline V gene are SGHRS and YFSETQ. The CDR3 totals 14 residues. J gave up 1 base and V 7 bases, and 6 bases lay outside the gene matches. The CDR3 coding sequence is TGCGCCAGCGCCAGCGGGGACCGCACAGATACGCAGTATTTT. Residues: CASASGDRTDTQYF.

This clone was seen just once. The gene calls are TRBV30 and TRBJ1-5; D might be TRBD1 (6 bases). The V end lost 3 bases, the J end lost 0 bases, and 9 bases lay between the germline ends. This CDR3 region has 14 residues. Per the germline V gene, CDR1 is GTSNPN and CDR2 is SVGIG (reference sequence). CDR3 sequence reads: CAWRGAGSNQPQHF. CDR3 in DNA: TGTGCCTGGAGGGGGGCGGGTAGCAATCAGCCCCAGCATTTT.

The CDR3 reads CASRGETGVPQEAFF. The CDR3 DNA is TGTGCCAGCAGGGGGGAAACAGGGGTCCCGCAGGAAGCTTTCTTT. V is TRBV28 and J is TRBJ1-1; 7 nucleotides line up with TRBD1. CDR3 length: 15 residues. J lost 8 bases, V lost 6 bases, and 15 bases had no gene match. Germline V gene lookup returns CDR1 MDHEN and CDR2 SYDVKM.

The CDR3 here is CASSLGSEQYF. The CDR3 DNA is TGTGCCAGCAGCTTAGGTAGCGAGCAGTACTTC. V is TRBV11-2 and J is TRBJ2-7; no firm D call. The germline CDR1 and CDR2 sequences are SGHAT and FQNNGV. The CDR3 runs 11 residues. V was pared by 1 base and J by 6 bases, with 4 bases between.

This chain uses TRBV19 with TRBJ1-5; TRBD1 matches 7 bases. This CDR3 has 16 amino acids. Germline CDR1 LNHDA, CDR2 SQIVND (reference sequence). V shed 1 base and J 2 bases; nucleotides not matched to a gene: 5. The CDR3 here is CASSIGTGEGNQPQHF. CDR3 nucleotides: TGTGCCAGTAGTATAGGAACAGGGGAGGGCAATCAGCCCCAGCATTTT.

The chain links TRBV10-3 to TRBJ2-7; the D is unclear. The CDR3 has 12 amino acids. The germline gives CDR1 ENHRY, CDR2 SYGVKD. V dropped 0 bases and J dropped 6 bases, with 6 bases sitting between them. This CDR3 reads CAISESHREQYF. CDR3 nucleotides: TGTGCCATCAGTGAGTCGCATCGCGAGCAGTACTTC.

The V gene is TRBV28, the J gene TRBJ2-7; 9 positions match TRBD1. In germline, CDR1 is MDHEN, CDR2 SYDVKM. The CDR3 contains 15 residues. V was clipped by 5 bases and J by 2 bases; unmatched bases: 7. CDR3: CASSRAGTGTYEQYF. In DNA, the CDR3 is TGTGCCAGCAGTAGAGCCGGGACAGGGACCTACGAGCAGTACTTC.

The chain joins TRBV19 to TRBJ2-2; no definite D call. Germline assignment: CDR1 LNHDA and CDR2 SQIVND (reference sequence). Trimming took off 3 bases at V and 0 bases at J, with 11 bases between the two ends. This CDR3 spans 16 amino acids. The CDR3 sequence is CASSIGHSSNTGELFF. CDR3 DNA: TGTGCCAGTAGTATCGGGCACAGTTCGAACACCGGGGAGCTGTTTTTT.

This chain uses TRBV5-6 with TRBJ2-3; no clear D gene. V was clipped by 5 bases and J by 6 bases, with 10 bases between them. Germline values: CDR1 SGHDT, CDR2 YYEEEE. CDR3 length: 12 amino acids. In nucleotides, the CDR3 is TGTGCCAGCAGTCTAATCGGGGATACGCAGTATTTT. It is translated as CASSLIGDTQYF.

This chain connects TRBV18 to TRBJ2-1; 10 bases are shared with TRBD1. Germline V gene lookup returns CDR1 KGHSH and CDR2 LQKENI. The trim removed 6 bases at V and 3 bases at J, leaving 8 bases unmatched. The CDR3 spans 16 residues. DNA of the CDR3: TGTGCCAGCTCGCGGCCGGACAGGGGGAACTACAATGAGCAGTTCTTC. Amino acid sequence: CASSRPDRGNYNEQFF.

The chain has TRBV5-6 and TRBJ1-2; D is possibly TRBD1 (5 bases). Germline values: CDR1 SGHDT, CDR2 YYEEEE. The CDR3 is 15 amino acids. Trimming shortened V by 4 bases and J by 3 bases, and 16 bases separated the two germline ends. CDR3 nucleotide sequence: TGTGCCAGCAGCAAAATTGACAGATTTGACTATGGCTACACCTTC. This codes for CASSKIDRFDYGYTF. The variable domain in full, completed from reference TRBV5-6 and TRBJ1-2, reads DAGVTQSPTHLIKTRGQQVTLRCSPKSGHDTVSWYQQALGQGPQFIFQYYEEEERQRGNFPDRFSGHQFPNYSSELNVNALLLGDSALYLCASSKIDRFDYGYTFGSGTRLTVV.

This chain links TRBV5-4 with TRBJ2-7, with 7 nucleotides matching TRBD1. Per the germline V gene, CDR1 is SGHNT and CDR2 is YYREEE (reference sequence). J was trimmed by 5 bases and V by 9 bases; bases with no gene match: 14. The length of the CDR3 is 14 residues. CDR3 bases: TGTGCCATCGGGGAGACAGGGCGCGAGCACGAGCAGTACTTC. Translation gives CAIGETGREHEQYF.

The J gene is TRBJ2-7, the V gene TRBV19; no reliable D call. Germline V gene lookup returns CDR1 LNHDA and CDR2 SQIVND (reference sequence). The CDR3 covers 14 residues. Trimming left V 0 bases short and J 5 bases short, with 11 bases between. The CDR3 sequence: CASSIEGRPDEQYF. Here the CDR3 DNA reads TGTGCCAGTAGTATAGAGGGCAGGCCCGACGAGCAGTACTTC.

The gene calls are TRBV7-6 and TRBJ2-7, with D possibly TRBD1 on 5 matching bases. Germline CDR1 SGHVS, CDR2 FNYEAQ. The V end was cut by 6 bases, the J end by 2 bases, with 11 bases between. The CDR3 extends over 13 amino acids. The CDR3 sequence is CASSPDSTYEQYF. In DNA, the CDR3 is TGTGCCAGCAGTCCAGACAGCACCTACGAGCAGTACTTC. The variable domain in full, completed from reference TRBV7-6 and TRBJ2-7, reads GAGVSQSPRYKVTKRGQDVALRCDPISGHVSLYWYRQALGQGPEFLTYFNYEAQQDKSGLPNDRFSAERPEGSISTLTIQRTEQRDSAMYRCASSPDSTYEQYFGPGTRLTVT.

This clone was recorded once. The chain joins TRBV5-4 to TRBJ2-7; D unresolved. The V gene lost 4 bases and the J gene lost 3 bases, with 14 bases spanning the gap. The germline gives CDR1 SGHNT, CDR2 YYREEE (reference sequence). This CDR3 comprises 14 residues. CDR3 nucleotides: TGTGCCAGCAGCCCGGAATTGGGCATCTACGAGCAGTACTTC. Protein sequence: CASSPELGIYEQYF.

V is TRBV18 and J is TRBJ1-5; 10 positions agree with TRBD1. V was clipped by 4 bases and J by 2 bases; unmatched bases: 11. CDR3 length equals 18 residues. Per germline, CDR1 KGHSH and CDR2 LQKENI. DNA of the CDR3: TGTGCCAGCTCACGAAAGGGACAGGGGCATGTTGGCAATCAGCCCCAGCATTTT. This codes for CASSRKGQGHVGNQPQHF.

The chain is built from TRBV5-1 and TRBJ2-5; 16 nucleotides align to TRBD2. CDR1 SGHRS and CDR2 YFSETQ come from the germline V gene. The length of the CDR3 is 18 residues. Trimming at V came to 3 bases and at J to 3 bases, leaving 8 bases not matched to a gene. The CDR3 DNA reads TGCGCCAGCAGCTCGGGACTAGCGGGAGGGCCCGGGGAAGAGACCCAGTACTTC. As protein: CASSSGLAGGPGEETQYF.

DNA of the CDR3: TGTGCCAGCAGCTGGGGACAGGAGAACTATGGCTACACCTTC. Protein product: CASSWGQENYGYTF. This chain uses TRBV7-2 with TRBJ1-2; 8 bases align to TRBD1. The V gene end was trimmed by 4 bases and the J gene end by 2 bases; junction bases not matched to a gene: 3. This CDR3 has 14 amino acids. Germline V CDR1 and CDR2: SGHTA, FQGNSA.

The gene calls are TRBV5-1 and TRBJ2-3; TRBD1 agrees at 9 bases. Germline-derived CDR1 and CDR2 are SGHRS and YFSETQ. V shed 4 bases, J shed 9 bases, and the junction held 15 bases outside the gene matches. The CDR3 is made up of 16 amino acids. CDR3 region: CASSPGGGTGRETQYF. The CDR3 bases are TGCGCCAGCAGCCCGGGCGGAGGGACAGGGCGGGAGACGCAGTATTTT.

The chain uses TRBV19 and TRBJ2-5; D might be TRBD2 (6 bases). V shed 3 bases and J shed 3 bases, with 8 bases lying between them. CDR1 is LNHDA and CDR2 is SQIVND in the germline V gene (reference sequence). The CDR3 runs 13 residues. This CDR3 reads CASSMWGEETQYF. The CDR3 region has the DNA TGTGCCAGTAGTATGTGGGGGGAAGAGACCCAGTACTTC.

The V gene is TRBV7-2, the J gene TRBJ2-3; D is undetermined. The CDR3 contains 13 residues. Trimming removed 3 bases from V and 4 bases from J, with 8 bases in between. Germline lookup yields CDR1 SGHTA and CDR2 FQGNSA. This CDR3 reads CASSFSRPDTQYF. For the CDR3, the DNA is TGTGCCAGCAGCTTCAGCAGGCCAGATACGCAGTATTTT.

The chain is built from TRBV9 and TRBJ2-3, with TRBD1 identical over 7 bases. Trimming took 3 bases from V and 5 from J; bases not matched to a gene: 9. Germline-derived CDR1 and CDR2 are SGDLS and YYNGEE. The CDR3 has 15 amino acids. In DNA form, the CDR3 reads TGTGCCAGCAGCGGGGGACAGCTAAGGGGAGATACGCAGTATTTT. This translates into CASSGGQLRGDTQYF.